What follows are 8 T cell receptor beta chains derived from one specimen sequenced in a study of CD4 and CD8 cells across lung adenocarcinoma regions. MiXCR, run by TCRdb on the PCR reads, gives a single entry per CDR3 protein. The sample lists about 3,400 distinct CDR3 sequences; approximately 58% were seen once. Sequenced sample: CD4+ T cells from the center of a lung tumor. The receptors derive from a female donor with lung adenocarcinoma. The CD4 and CD8 labels of this study may be unreliable.

This clonotype is termed medium-sized. The chain has TRBV6-5 and TRBJ2-3, with 8 bases matching TRBD2. Germline V CDR1 and CDR2: MNHEY, SVGAGI. Trimming at V came to 3 bases and at J to 3 bases, leaving 8 bases not matched to a gene. The CDR3 extends over 16 amino acids. The CDR3 is CASSYGAGDRTDTQYF. CDR3 bases: TGTGCCAGCAGTTATGGAGCGGGAGATAGGACAGATACGCAGTATTTT.

The chain couples TRBV6-1 to TRBJ2-1; 14 bases map to TRBD2. The length of the CDR3 is 15 residues. Trimming removed 6 bases from V and 6 bases from J; junction bases left unmatched: 4. Germline V gene data show CDR1 as MNHNS and CDR2 as SASEGT. The CDR3, as DNA: TGTGCCAGCAGAGGGACTAGCGGGAGTATCAATGAGCAGTTCTTC. Residues: CASRGTSGSINEQFF.

This clonotype was seen just once. J is TRBJ2-3 and V is TRBV6-1, with D perhaps given as TRBD1 or TRBD2 (5 bases each). Germline V gene data show CDR1 as MNHNS and CDR2 as SASEGT. The CDR3 contains 14 residues. CDR3 nucleotides: TGTGCGGGCAGTGGGGGTAGCGACCGAGATACGCAGTATTTT. The encoded protein is CAGSGGSDRDTQYF.

The chain joins TRBV27 to TRBJ2-2; TRBD1 agrees at 9 bases. Trimming took 7 bases from V and 4 from J; bases not matched to a gene: 10. Per germline, CDR1 MNHEY and CDR2 SMNVEV (reference sequence). This CDR3 spans 16 amino acids. The CDR3 loop is CASNTFGTGITGELFF. CDR3 bases: TGTGCCAGCAATACTTTTGGGACAGGGATCACCGGGGAGCTGTTTTTT.

This clonotype is judged medium-sized (0.01 to 0.1%). This chain links TRBV4-1 with TRBJ2-1; 12 bases fit TRBD2. Germline CDR1 and CDR2: MGHRA and YSYEKL. This CDR3 contains 19 residues. The ends lost 1 base at V and 7 bases at J; junction bases unmatched: 14. The DNA for the CDR3 is TGCGCCAGCAGCCAAGTAACCGGCCGACTAGCGGGAGTGGGTAATGAGCAGTTCTTC. Its protein product is CASSQVTGRLAGVGNEQFF.

This chain joins TRBV4-1 and TRBJ2-1, with 8 positions matching TRBD1. The DNA end favors TRBJ2-5, so the J call may be wrong. CDR1 is MGHRA, CDR2 YSYEKL, per germline. The CDR3 extends over 15 amino acids. The CDR3 protein is CASSQGTGLGETQYF. Here the CDR3 DNA reads TGCGCCAGCAGCCAAGGGACAGGGCTTGGAGAGACCCAGTACTTC.

The chain employs TRBV6-1 and TRBJ2-2; D may be TRBD2 (5 bases). Germline V gene sequence: CDR1 MNHNS, CDR2 SASEGT. This CDR3 is built from 13 residues. Trimming cost V 7 bases and J 0 bases, with 6 bases left between them. CDR3 sequence reads: CASMGANTGELFF. CDR3 in DNA: TGTGCCAGCATGGGAGCGAACACCGGGGAGCTGTTTTTT.

In nucleotides, the CDR3 is TGTGCCAGCAGCCAGGGACTAGCGGTGAACACCGGTGCGCTGTATTTT. Translating gives CASSQGLAVNTGALYF. V is TRBV6-1 and J is TRBJ2-3; 11 positions agree with TRBD2. V shed 6 bases and J 14 bases; nucleotides not matched to a gene: 19. The germline CDR1 and CDR2 sequences are MNHNS and SASEGT. The CDR3 contains 16 residues.